This TCR beta chain is from a study of immune cell composition in non-small cell lung cancer. About the research overall: Tumours were mainly lung adenocarcinoma or squamous cell carcinoma. Study-level results: It was not proven that tumour-reactive clones equal dominant tumour-associated clones. Clones >0.5% enriched in tumour were rarer in adenocarcinoma (roughly 35%) than squamous (roughly 75%). Squamous lung tumours showed higher top 10 clone scores and clonality than adenocarcinomas.

Some clones are missing from TCRdb's copy, which holds only in-frame ones; the method was immunoSEQ multiplex PCR. The sample includes about 2,100 clones, around 80% of them seen just once. Comments on this clone: The antigen is unknown.

This CDR3 contains 15 residues. Deletions cut 3 bases from V and 6 bases from J, with 15 bases between. Germline CDR1 MRHNA, CDR2 SNTAGT. This receptor was taken from a human donor with non-small cell lung cancer. The sample was lung tumor tissue. This chain uses TRBV6-4 with TRBJ2-1; D is possibly TRBD1 (5 bases). The CDR3 bases are TGTGCCAGCAGTGATCAGGGCTACCCCGGCAATGAGCAGTTCTTC. The encoded protein is CASSDQGYPGNEQFF.